This T cell receptor (beta chain) was sequenced during a study of OX40 agonist ivuxolimab in advanced cancers. Findings and limits, study-wide: Partial responders at 0.1-3.0 mg/kg had among the lowest clonal expansion. Doses of 0.1 to 3.0 mg/kg were accompanied by clonal expansion of CD4+ and CD8+ blood T cells by week 6.

The germline V gene encodes CDR1 WSHSY and CDR2 SAAADI. The CDR3 spans 16 residues. V was clipped by 0 bases and J by 3 bases, with 12 bases between them. Measured with immunoSEQ multiplex PCR; TCRdb has only the in-frame clones, and not every one. The sample has tens of thousands of clones; 87% are singletons. As for this clone: Its target is unknown.

This chain uses TRBV10-2 with TRBJ1-5; possibly TRBD1 for D (5 bases). The receptor comes from an adult with an advanced solid tumor such as melanoma, head and neck, liver or kidney cancer. Material: CD4+ or CD8+ T cells sorted from blood, obtained in a trial of the OX40 agonist ivuxolimab. DNA for the CDR3: TGCGCCAGCAGTGAGTCGACGCGGGGCGTCAATCAGCCCCAGCATTTT. Its translation is CASSESTRGVNQPQHF.